Presented here are 10 T cell receptor beta chains from one specimen sequenced in a study of blood T cells in healthy people across ages. Using a J-beta primer mix together with a sample-barcoded 5' primer, a second PCR was run for 7 to 11 cycles. From the 5' RACE reads, TCRdb called clonotypes with MiXCR, one entry per CDR3 protein. The sample lists approximately 960,000 distinct CDR3 sequences, 25% to 30% occurring once. In addition, the sample was reused for a study of T cells of mothers and their children.

Sequenced material: blood. The receptors were sampled from a woman aged 40 to 49 in good health.

V usage is TRBV6-2 or TRBV6-3 and J usage is TRBJ1-1; no firm D call. The V end lost 2 bases, the J end lost 3 bases, and 10 bases lay between the germline ends. CDR1 and CDR2 from the germline V gene are MNHEY and SVGEGT. This CDR3 is 14 amino acids long. CDR3 sequence (DNA): TGTGCCAGCAGTTACAGGGTCATGGACACTGAAGCTTTCTTT. As protein: CASSYRVMDTEAFF.

The table lists this clonotype with many counts. The V gene is TRBV29-1, the J gene TRBJ1-2, with a weak D call TRBD1 (6 bases). V lost 4 bases to trimming and J lost 4 bases, with 10 bases between them. Germline V gene data show CDR1 as SQVTM and CDR2 as ANQGSEA. This CDR3 contains 12 residues. For the CDR3, the DNA is TGCAGCGTTGGGGCAGGGGCCTATGGCTACACCTTC. It yields the protein CSVGAGAYGYTF.

This clonotype was counted many times. V gene TRBV7-8 combines with J gene TRBJ2-7; possibly TRBD2 for D (5 bases). Germline values: CDR1 SGHVS, CDR2 FQNEAQ. Deletions cut 4 bases from V and 6 bases from J, with 19 bases between. The CDR3 consists of 15 residues. The CDR3 region is CASSSMGYEGREQYF. The CDR3, as DNA: TGTGCCAGCAGCTCTATGGGGTACGAGGGCCGCGAGCAGTACTTC.

V and J are TRBV10-3 and TRBJ2-6; no clear D. This CDR3 contains 18 residues. Germline V gene lookup returns CDR1 ENHRY and CDR2 SYGVKD. The V end was cut by 0 bases, the J end by 1 base, with 13 bases between. DNA for the CDR3: TGTGCCATCAGTGAGTCGGTTGGGTGCGGATCTGGGGCCAACGTCCTGACTTTC. Translation: CAISESVGCGSGANVLTF.

The chain joins TRBV11-2 to TRBJ2-4; D may correspond to TRBD1 or TRBD2 (5 bases each). This CDR3 is built from 14 residues. Trimming removed 5 bases from V and 11 bases from J, with 19 bases in between. CDR1 is SGHAT and CDR2 is FQNNGV in the germline V gene. The CDR3 spells CASSQGFPRDVQYF. The CDR3, as DNA: TGTGCCAGCAGCCAGGGCTTCCCTCGGGATGTTCAGTACTTC.

The chain carries TRBV29-1 and TRBJ2-1; 9 bases match TRBD2. This CDR3 contains 15 residues. From germline, CDR1 is SQVTM and CDR2 ANQGSEA. Germline trimming cut 6 bases from V and 5 bases from J; bases unmatched to any gene: 11. CDR3: CSVDGVAGDNNEQFF. The CDR3 nucleotides are TGCAGCGTGGATGGGGTAGCGGGGGATAACAATGAGCAGTTCTTC.

This clonotype occurred many times. The V gene is TRBV7-2, the J gene TRBJ2-6; TRBD1 aligns across 7 bases. The trim removed 4 bases at V and 3 bases at J, leaving 9 bases unmatched. The V gene's germline CDR1 is SGHTA and CDR2 FQGNSA. This CDR3 spans 17 amino acids. CDR3 sequence reads: CASSSRGNSNGANVLTF. CDR3 sequence (DNA): TGTGCCAGCAGCTCCAGGGGGAACAGCAATGGGGCCAACGTCCTGACTTTC.

With respect to this clonotype: A read error may explain this, as a much larger clone is one base away. The J gene is TRBJ2-5, the V gene TRBV7-2, with D hard to call. Germline V gene sequence: CDR1 SGHTA, CDR2 FQGNSA. The CDR3 covers 15 residues. The CDR3 region has the DNA TGTGACAGCAGCGCAATAGGGAATTCTATGAAGACCCAGTACTTC. This gives the protein CDSSAIGNSMKTQYF.

In nucleotides, the CDR3 is TGTGCCAGCGGGTTACAGGGCTGGGATACGCAGTATTTT. This encodes CASGLQGWDTQYF. The rearrangement links TRBV27 to TRBJ2-3; tentatively, D is TRBD1 (6 bases). This CDR3 contains 13 residues. Trimming took off 8 bases at V and 6 bases at J, with 15 bases between the two ends. The germline V gene has CDR1 MNHEY and CDR2 SMNVEV (reference sequence).

There are a few counts of this clonotype. The rearrangement uses TRBV15 and TRBJ1-4; D is perhaps TRBD1 (6 bases). CDR1 and CDR2 (germline): LNHNV, YYDKDF (reference sequence). The length of the CDR3 is 16 residues. The V gene lost 5 bases and the J gene lost 4 bases, with 17 bases spanning the gap. CDR3: CATSGTSGGHNEKLFF. Here the CDR3 DNA reads TGTGCCACCAGCGGGACGTCCGGGGGGCATAATGAAAAACTGTTTTTT.